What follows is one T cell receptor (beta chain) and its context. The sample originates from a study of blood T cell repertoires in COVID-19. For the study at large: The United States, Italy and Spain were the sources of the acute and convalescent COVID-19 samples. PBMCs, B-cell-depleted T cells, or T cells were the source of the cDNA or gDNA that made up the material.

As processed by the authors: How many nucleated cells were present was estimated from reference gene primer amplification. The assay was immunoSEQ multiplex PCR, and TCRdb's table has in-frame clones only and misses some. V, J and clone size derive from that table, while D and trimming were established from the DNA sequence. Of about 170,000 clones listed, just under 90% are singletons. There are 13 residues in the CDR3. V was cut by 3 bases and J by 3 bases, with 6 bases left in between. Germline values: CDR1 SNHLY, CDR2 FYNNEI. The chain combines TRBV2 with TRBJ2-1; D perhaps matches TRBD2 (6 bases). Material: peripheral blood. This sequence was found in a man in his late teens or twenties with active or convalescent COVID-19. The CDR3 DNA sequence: TGTGCCAGCAGTGAGACTAGCTACAATGAGCAGTTCTTC. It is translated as CASSETSYNEQFF.